Following are 16 T cell receptor beta chains from one sample sequenced in a study of T cell responses to AZD1222 COVID-19 vaccine. TCRdb's copy holds only in-frame clones and misses some; the assay was immunoSEQ multiplex PCR. The table has about 180,000 clones, about 89% seen once. The source was peripheral blood, collected on day 0 of AZD1222 vaccination. The receptors were sampled from an adult in good health.

J is TRBJ1-5 and V is TRBV24-1; D uncertain. Germline values: CDR1 KGHDR, CDR2 SFDVKD. The CDR3 totals 14 residues. Deletions cut 5 bases from V and 0 bases from J, with 7 bases between. The CDR3 is CATSAVYSNQPQHF. The CDR3 nucleotides read TGTGCCACCAGTGCCGTTTATAGCAATCAGCCCCAGCATTTT.

The DNA of the CDR3 is TGCGCCAGCAGCCAGGGGACAGGGGTCGAGCAGTACTTC. It yields the protein CASSQGTGVEQYF. The rearrangement links TRBV5-1 to TRBJ2-7; TRBD1 aligns across 10 bases. Per the germline V gene, CDR1 is SGHRS and CDR2 is YFSETQ. This CDR3 spans 13 amino acids. With 4 bases clipped from V and 6 bases from J, the junction kept 4 bases outside the gene matches.

CDR3: CASSYSMASGNNEQFF. The CDR3 DNA reads as TGTGCCAGCAGTTACTCGATGGCTAGCGGGAACAATGAGCAGTTCTTC. V gene TRBV6-2 or TRBV6-3 combines with J gene TRBJ2-1, with 9 bases fitting TRBD2. The CDR3 has 16 amino acids. V shed 0 bases and J 5 bases; nucleotides not matched to a gene: 5. The germline V gene has CDR1 MNHEY and CDR2 SVGEGT.

This clone has only one observation. The gene calls are TRBV6-5 and TRBJ2-3; the match to TRBD1 covers 9 bases. CDR1 and CDR2 (germline): MNHEY, SVGAGI. The CDR3 is 14 residues long. Trimming at V came to 10 bases and at J to 0 bases, leaving 5 bases not matched to a gene. The CDR3 bases are TGTGCCACCTGGGACAGGGCTAGCACAGATACGCAGTATTTT. This translates into CATWDRASTDTQYF.

The CDR3 spells CASSRPNLGGNTEAFF. The CDR3, as DNA: TGTGCCAGCAGTCGTCCTAATTTGGGGGGGAACACTGAAGCTTTCTTT. The V call is TRBV3-1 (or the pseudogene TRBV3-2), the J call TRBJ1-1; D is possibly TRBD1 (5 bases). This CDR3 is 16 amino acids long. Between the trimmed V and J ends, which lost 6 bases and 1 base, there was a span of 18 bases. Germline-derived CDR1 and CDR2 are LGHDT and YNNKEL (reference sequence).

A single count supports this clone. The rearrangement joins TRBV6-1 to TRBJ2-7; D remains unclear. Looked up from germline, CDR1 is MNHNS and CDR2 is SASEGT. The CDR3 is made up of 13 amino acids. V was trimmed by 0 bases and J by 4 bases, leaving 7 bases between them. CDR3 coding DNA: TGTGCCAGCAGTGAAGCTATACCTTACGAGCAGTACGTC. Translation: CASSEAIPYEQYV.

This rearrangement joins TRBV3-1 (or the pseudogene TRBV3-2) to TRBJ2-1; tentative D call: TRBD2 (6 bases). The CDR3 covers 15 residues. Trimming pared 4 bases from V and 4 bases from J, leaving 14 bases between. Germline V lookup: CDR1 LGHDT, CDR2 YNNKEL (reference sequence). CDR3 sequence: CASSPTGLFYNEQFF. The CDR3 coding sequence is TGTGCCAGCAGCCCGACGGGACTTTTTTACAATGAGCAGTTCTTC.

The rearrangement uses TRBV12-3 or TRBV12-4 and TRBJ1-2; D remains ambiguous. The CDR3 totals 13 residues. V lost 7 bases, J lost 6 bases, and 15 bases lay in between. The CDR3 DNA is TGTGCCAGCACTACCACCCACCCAAATGGCTACACCTTC. Encoded protein: CASTTTHPNGYTF.

The chain joins TRBV29-1 to TRBJ1-1, with TRBD1 identical over 9 bases. The J segment lost 5 bases and the V segment lost 5 bases, leaving 9 bases of the junction unmatched. CDR3 size: 14 residues. CDR1 and CDR2 from the germline V gene are SQVTM and ANQGSEA. CDR3 sequence (DNA): TGCAGCGTTCGACCGACAGGGGGAGAGACTGAAGCTTTCTTT. Its protein product is CSVRPTGGETEAFF.

The V gene is TRBV6-5, the J gene TRBJ1-6; the match to TRBD1 covers 7 bases. Germline V gene lookup returns CDR1 MNHEY and CDR2 SVGAGI. The CDR3 runs to 15 residues. The V and J ends lost 5 bases and 7 bases, in that order; junction bases with no gene match: 8. The CDR3 is CASSTTGTINSPLHF. Written as DNA, the CDR3 is TGTGCCAGCAGTACGACAGGGACTATCAATTCACCCCTCCACTTT.

The chain employs TRBV4-2 and TRBJ2-3, with 10 bases aligning to TRBD2. CDR3 length: 17 amino acids. Trimming cost V 1 base and J 5 bases; bases outside gene matches: 9. Looked up from germline, CDR1 is LGHNA and CDR2 is YNFKEQ. Here the CDR3 reads CASSQGSSGGPKDTQYF. DNA of the CDR3: TGTGCCAGCAGCCAAGGATCTAGCGGGGGCCCTAAAGATACGCAGTATTTT.

The chain employs TRBV7-6 and TRBJ2-6, with TRBD1 identical over 8 bases. Per germline, CDR1 SGHVS and CDR2 FNYEAQ. V gave up 2 bases and J gave up 1 base; unmatched junction bases: 7. CDR3 size: 18 residues. In nucleotides, the CDR3 is TGTGCCAGCAGCTTAACGGTGCAGGGGGCGTCTGGGGCCAACGTCCTGACTTTC. As protein: CASSLTVQGASGANVLTF. The full variable domain, completed using reference TRBV7-6 and TRBJ2-6, is GAGVSQSPRYKVTKRGQDVALRCDPISGHVSLYWYRQALGQGPEFLTYFNYEAQQDKSGLPNDRFSAERPEGSISTLTIQRTEQRDSAMYRCASSLTVQGASGANVLTFGAGSRLTVL.

The V and J genes are TRBV5-6 and TRBJ1-1; the D is unclear. CDR3 length: 14 amino acids. The germline CDR1 and CDR2 sequences are SGHDT and YYEEEE. V was cut by 0 bases and J by 1 base, with 7 bases left in between. CDR3 region: CASSLVNANTEAFF. CDR3 DNA: TGTGCCAGCAGCTTGGTTAACGCGAACACTGAAGCTTTCTTT. Full variable domain (outside the CDR3, taken from reference TRBV5-6 and TRBJ1-1): DAGVTQSPTHLIKTRGQQVTLRCSPKSGHDTVSWYQQALGQGPQFIFQYYEEEERQRGNFPDRFSGHQFPNYSSELNVNALLLGDSALYLCASSLVNANTEAFFGQGTRLTVV.

This chain uses TRBV5-1 with TRBJ1-4; tentative D call: TRBD1 (6 bases). This CDR3 is 15 amino acids long. The germline V gene encodes CDR1 SGHRS and CDR2 YFSETQ. Trimming stripped 0 bases from V and 6 bases from J, with 12 bases between. The CDR3 DNA is TGCGCCAGCAGCTTGGGCACAGGGTGGGATGAAAAACTGTTTTTT. As protein: CASSLGTGWDEKLFF.

The chain couples TRBV5-1 to TRBJ1-4, with 10 bases that match TRBD1. The length of the CDR3 is 17 residues. The ends lost 3 bases at V and 1 base at J; junction bases unmatched: 6. CDR1 is SGHRS, CDR2 YFSETQ, per germline. CDR3 residues: CASSWGDRGGTNEKLFF. CDR3 nucleotides: TGCGCCAGCAGCTGGGGGGACAGGGGAGGAACTAATGAAAAACTGTTTTTT.

The CDR3 DNA is TGTGCCAGCAGCTTAGATGCCAGGGGGAACTATGGCTACACCTTC. Its translation: CASSLDARGNYGYTF. The chain links TRBV7-2 to TRBJ1-2, with 7 bases aligning to TRBD1. Germline values: CDR1 SGHTA, CDR2 FQGNSA. V shed 1 base, J shed 2 bases, and the junction held 4 bases outside the gene matches. The CDR3 sequence is 15 residues long.